These T cell receptor beta chains were read from a single sample in a study of blood T cell repertoires in COVID-19. Here immunoSEQ multiplex PCR was the method, and the copy in TCRdb shows in-frame clones only, minus some. This sample carries some 350,000 clones, 87% of them seen once, and the ten largest clones take around 3%. Material: PBMCs or T cells enriched from blood (not recorded which). Receptors originate from a woman aged 25 to 39 who had recovered from COVID-19. The CDR3 runs from the conserved cysteine through the conserved F or W. A D gene is named only where the DNA matches it firmly. Clone size is not always given. Where it is, it says once, few, many or a class for expanded clones.

J gene: TRBJ1-3; D gene: .; clone size: .; V gene: TRBV3-1/TRBV3-2; CDR3 DNA: TGTGCCAGCAGCCAAGAATCTTTCTCTGGAAACACCATATATTTT; CDR3 protein: CASSQESFSGNTIYF
J gene: TRBJ2-1; D gene: TRBD1; clone size: .; V gene: TRBV28; CDR3 DNA: TGTGCCAGCAGTTTAACAGGGGTGGGGAATGAGCAGTTCTTC; CDR3 protein: CASSLTGVGNEQFF
J gene: TRBJ1-2; D gene: .; clone size: few; V gene: TRBV19; CDR3 DNA: TGTGCCAGTAGTGGTGGACAGAGAGCTAACTATGGCTACACCTTC; CDR3 protein: CASSGGQRANYGYTF
J gene: TRBJ2-5; D gene: .; clone size: .; V gene: TRBV4-1; CDR3 DNA: TGCGCCAGCAGCCATGGCCTTACCCTCTTTTTGTACCAAGAGACCCAGTACTTC; CDR3 protein: CASSHGLTLFLYQETQYF
J gene: TRBJ2-1; D gene: TRBD2; clone size: .; V gene: TRBV5-4; CDR3 DNA: TGTGCCAGCAGCTTGGAGCGGGGGGTCTACAATGAGCAGTTCTTC; CDR3 protein: CASSLERGVYNEQFF
J gene: TRBJ2-2; D gene: .; clone size: .; V gene: TRBV2; CDR3 DNA: TGTGCCAGTCTGGGGACCGGAGGGTCCGGGGAGCTGTTTTTT; CDR3 protein: CASLGTGGSGELFF
J gene: TRBJ1-5; D gene: TRBD1; clone size: .; V gene: TRBV28; CDR3 DNA: TGTGCCAGCAGCTTAGCCCAGGGGGATCAGCCCCAGCATTTT; CDR3 protein: CASSLAQGDQPQHF
J gene: TRBJ1-2; D gene: TRBD1; clone size: .; V gene: TRBV5-1; CDR3 DNA: TGCGCCAGCAGCTGGGACAGCCCTAACTATGGCTACACCTTC; CDR3 protein: CASSWDSPNYGYTF
J gene: TRBJ1-1; D gene: TRBD1; clone size: once; V gene: TRBV5-4; CDR3 DNA: TGTGCCAGCAGCTTGGACAGGGGGCCGAACACTGAAGCTTTCTTT; CDR3 protein: CASSLDRGPNTEAFF
J gene: TRBJ1-2; D gene: .; clone size: .; V gene: TRBV7-2; CDR3 DNA: TGTGCCAGCAGCAACACCAGGAGGGATGCCTATGGCTACACCTTC; CDR3 protein: CASSNTRRDAYGYTF
J gene: TRBJ1-3; D gene: .; clone size: .; V gene: TRBV4-1; CDR3 DNA: TGCGCCAGCAGCCAGCACACAACAGGTTACTCTGGAAACACCATATATTTT; CDR3 protein: CASSQHTTGYSGNTIYF
J gene: TRBJ2-3; D gene: .; clone size: .; V gene: TRBV12-5; CDR3 DNA: TGTGCTAGTGGTTTGGTTTCAGGGGGCACAGATACGCAGTATTTT; CDR3 protein: CASGLVSGGTDTQYF
J gene: TRBJ2-7; D gene: TRBD1; clone size: .; V gene: TRBV7-9; CDR3 DNA: TGTGCCAGCAGCTCAGCCAGACAGGGGGCGCGCGAGCAGTACTTC; CDR3 protein: CASSSARQGAREQYF
J gene: TRBJ2-7; D gene: .; clone size: once; V gene: TRBV7-9; CDR3 DNA: TGTGCCAGCAGCGTAACAGGGACCGGCTACGAGCAGTACTTC; CDR3 protein: CASSVTGTGYEQYF
J gene: TRBJ2-7; D gene: TRBD1; clone size: .; V gene: TRBV7-2; CDR3 DNA: TGTGCCAGCAGCTTGGGGGACAGGGGCTACGAGCAGTACTTC; CDR3 protein: CASSLGDRGYEQYF